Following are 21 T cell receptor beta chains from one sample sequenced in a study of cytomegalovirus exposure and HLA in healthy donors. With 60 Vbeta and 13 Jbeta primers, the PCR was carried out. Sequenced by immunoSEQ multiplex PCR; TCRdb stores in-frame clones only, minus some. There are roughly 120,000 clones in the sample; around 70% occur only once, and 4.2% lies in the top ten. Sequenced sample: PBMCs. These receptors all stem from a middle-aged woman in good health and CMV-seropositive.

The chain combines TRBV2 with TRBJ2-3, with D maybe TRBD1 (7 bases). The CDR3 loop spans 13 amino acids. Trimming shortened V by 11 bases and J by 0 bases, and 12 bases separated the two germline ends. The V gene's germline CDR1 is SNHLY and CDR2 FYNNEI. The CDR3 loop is CASRGVSTDTQYF. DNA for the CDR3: TGTGCCTCCAGGGGGGTAAGCACAGATACGCAGTATTTT.

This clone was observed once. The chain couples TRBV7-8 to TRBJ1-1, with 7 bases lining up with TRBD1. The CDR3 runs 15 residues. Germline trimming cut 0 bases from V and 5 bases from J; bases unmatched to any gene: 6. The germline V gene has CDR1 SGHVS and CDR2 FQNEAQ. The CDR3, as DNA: TGTGCCAGCAGCTTAGCGTGGCAGGGGGAAACTGAAGCTTTCTTT. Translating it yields CASSLAWQGETEAFF.

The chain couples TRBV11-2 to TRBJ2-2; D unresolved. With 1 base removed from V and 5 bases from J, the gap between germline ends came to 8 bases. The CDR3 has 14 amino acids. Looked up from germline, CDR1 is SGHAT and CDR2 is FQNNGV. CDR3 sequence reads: CASSLVQQTGELFF. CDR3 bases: TGTGCCAGCAGCTTAGTACAGCAGACCGGGGAGCTGTTTTTT.

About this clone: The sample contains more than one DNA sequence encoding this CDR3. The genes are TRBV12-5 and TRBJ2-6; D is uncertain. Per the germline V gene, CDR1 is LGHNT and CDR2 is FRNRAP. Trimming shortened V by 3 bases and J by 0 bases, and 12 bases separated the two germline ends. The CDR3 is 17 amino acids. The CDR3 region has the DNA TGTGCTAGTGGTTTCGCGACACATGTCTCTGGGGCCAACGTCCTGACTTTC. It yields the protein CASGFATHVSGANVLTF.

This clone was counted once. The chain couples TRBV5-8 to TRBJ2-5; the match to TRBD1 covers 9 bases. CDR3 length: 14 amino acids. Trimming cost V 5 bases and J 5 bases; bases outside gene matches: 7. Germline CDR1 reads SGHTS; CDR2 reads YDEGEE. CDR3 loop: CASRTGQGWETQYF. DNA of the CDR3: TGTGCCAGCAGAACGGGACAGGGATGGGAGACCCAGTACTTC. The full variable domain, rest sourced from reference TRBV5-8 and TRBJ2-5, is EAGVTQSPTHLIKTRGQQATLRCSPISGHTSVYWYQQALGLGLQFLLWYDEGEERNRGNFPPRFSGRQFPNYSSELNVNALELEDSALYLCASRTGQGWETQYFGPGTRLLVL.

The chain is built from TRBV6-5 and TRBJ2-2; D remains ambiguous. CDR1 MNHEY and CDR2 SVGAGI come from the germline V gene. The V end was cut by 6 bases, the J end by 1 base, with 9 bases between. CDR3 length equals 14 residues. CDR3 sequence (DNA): TGTGCCAGCAGGTTACTATTGAACACCGGGGAGCTGTTTTTT. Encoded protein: CASRLLLNTGELFF.

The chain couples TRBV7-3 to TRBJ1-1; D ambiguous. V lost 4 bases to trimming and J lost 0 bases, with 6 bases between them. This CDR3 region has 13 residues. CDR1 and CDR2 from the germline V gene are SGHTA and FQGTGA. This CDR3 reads CASSSDMNTEAFF. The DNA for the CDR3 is TGTGCCAGCAGCTCAGACATGAACACTGAAGCTTTCTTT.

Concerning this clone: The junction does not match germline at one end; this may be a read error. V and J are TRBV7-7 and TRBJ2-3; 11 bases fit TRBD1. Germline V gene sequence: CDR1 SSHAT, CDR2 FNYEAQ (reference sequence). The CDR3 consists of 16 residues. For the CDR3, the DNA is TGTGCTAGCAGCCGTGGGACAGGGGGTGGCACAGATACGCAGTATTTT. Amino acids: CASSRGTGGGTDTQYF.

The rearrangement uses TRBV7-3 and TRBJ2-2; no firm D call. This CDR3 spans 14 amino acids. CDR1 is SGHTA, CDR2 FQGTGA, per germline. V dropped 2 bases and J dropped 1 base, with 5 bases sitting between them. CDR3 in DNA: TGTGCCAGCAGCTTAGGGCTGAACACCGGGGAGCTGTTTTTT. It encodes CASSLGLNTGELFF.

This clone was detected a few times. CDR3 DNA: TGTGCCAGCAGCTTAGTGACTAGCGGGAGAAAAGAGACCCAGTACTTC. Translation: CASSLVTSGRKETQYF. The chain uses TRBV7-9 and TRBJ2-5; 12 nucleotides agree with TRBD2. Trimming cost V 1 base and J 3 bases; bases outside gene matches: 3. This CDR3 contains 16 residues. Germline CDR1 is SEHNR and CDR2 is FQNEAQ (reference sequence).

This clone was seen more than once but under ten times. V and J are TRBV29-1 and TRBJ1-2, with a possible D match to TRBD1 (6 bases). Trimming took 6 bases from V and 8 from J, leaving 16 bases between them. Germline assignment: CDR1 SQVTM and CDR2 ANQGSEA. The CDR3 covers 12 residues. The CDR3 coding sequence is TGCAGCGTCGATACAGGGTTGGGGGGCTACACCTTC. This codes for CSVDTGLGGYTF.

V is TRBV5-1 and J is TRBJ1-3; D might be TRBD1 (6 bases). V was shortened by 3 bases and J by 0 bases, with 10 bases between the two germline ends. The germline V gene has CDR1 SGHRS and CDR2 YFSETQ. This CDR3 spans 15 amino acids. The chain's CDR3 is CASSSQGGSGNTIYF. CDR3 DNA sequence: TGCGCCAGCAGCTCCCAAGGGGGCTCTGGAAACACCATATATTTT.

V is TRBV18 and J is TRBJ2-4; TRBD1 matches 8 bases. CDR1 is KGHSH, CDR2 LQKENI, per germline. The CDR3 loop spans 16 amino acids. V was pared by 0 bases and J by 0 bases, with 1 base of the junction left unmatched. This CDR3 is CASSPPDRVAKNIQYF. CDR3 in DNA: TGTGCCAGCTCACCACCGGACAGGGTAGCCAAAAACATTCAGTACTTC. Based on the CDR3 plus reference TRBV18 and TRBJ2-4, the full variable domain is NAGVMQNPRHLVRRRGQEARLRCSPMKGHSHVYWYRQLPEEGLKFMVYLQKENIIDESGMPKERFSAEFPKEGPSILRIQQVVRGDSAAYFCASSPPDRVAKNIQYFGAGTRLSVL.

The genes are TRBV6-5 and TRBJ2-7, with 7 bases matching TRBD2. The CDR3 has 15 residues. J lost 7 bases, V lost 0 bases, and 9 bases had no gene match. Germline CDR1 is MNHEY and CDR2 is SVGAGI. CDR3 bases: TGTGCCAGCAGTTACTCGGAGGTTGGGCGGGGGGAGCAGTACTTC. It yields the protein CASSYSEVGRGEQYF.

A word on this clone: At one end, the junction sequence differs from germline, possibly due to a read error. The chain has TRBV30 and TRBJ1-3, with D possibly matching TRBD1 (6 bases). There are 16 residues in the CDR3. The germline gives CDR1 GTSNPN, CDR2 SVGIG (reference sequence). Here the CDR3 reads CVWSVRGRGSGNTIYF. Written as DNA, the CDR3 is TGTGTCTGGAGTGTACGGGGCAGGGGCTCTGGAAACACCATATATTTT.

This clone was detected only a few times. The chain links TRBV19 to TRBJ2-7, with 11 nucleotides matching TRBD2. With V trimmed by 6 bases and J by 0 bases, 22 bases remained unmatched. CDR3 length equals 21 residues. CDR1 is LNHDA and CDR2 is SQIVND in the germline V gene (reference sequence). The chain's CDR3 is CASRPSLAGGLSPHSSYEQYF. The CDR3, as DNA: TGTGCCAGTAGGCCATCCCTAGCGGGAGGCCTGTCCCCCCACAGCTCCTACGAGCAGTACTTC.

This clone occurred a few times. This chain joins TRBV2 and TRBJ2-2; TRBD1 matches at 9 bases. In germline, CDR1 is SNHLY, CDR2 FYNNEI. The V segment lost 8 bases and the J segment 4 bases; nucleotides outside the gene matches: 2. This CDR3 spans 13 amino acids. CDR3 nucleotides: TGTGCCAGCGACAGGGGGTTCACCGGGGAGCTGTTTTTT. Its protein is CASDRGFTGELFF. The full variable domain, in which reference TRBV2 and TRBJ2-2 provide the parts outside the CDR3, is EPEVTQTPSHQVTQMGQEVILRCVPISNHLYFYWYRQILGQKVEFLVSFYNNEISEKSEIFDDQFSVERPDGSNFTLKIRSTKLEDSAMYFCASDRGFTGELFFGEGSRLTVL.

This CDR3 is CASSLSTNAYRNTEAFF. The CDR3 DNA is TGTGCCAGCAGCTTGTCGACAAATGCCTATCGGAACACTGAAGCTTTCTTT. This chain links TRBV5-6 with TRBJ1-1, with D unclear. V was clipped by 1 base and J by 1 base, with 17 bases between them. Per the germline V gene, CDR1 is SGHDT and CDR2 is YYEEEE. This CDR3 is 17 amino acids long. Based on the CDR3 plus reference TRBV5-6 and TRBJ1-1, the full variable domain is DAGVTQSPTHLIKTRGQQVTLRCSPKSGHDTVSWYQQALGQGPQFIFQYYEEEERQRGNFPDRFSGHQFPNYSSELNVNALLLGDSALYLCASSLSTNAYRNTEAFFGQGTRLTVV.

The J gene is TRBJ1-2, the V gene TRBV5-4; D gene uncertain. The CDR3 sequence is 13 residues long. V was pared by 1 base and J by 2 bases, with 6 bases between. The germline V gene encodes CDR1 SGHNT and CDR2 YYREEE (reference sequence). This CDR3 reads CASSLSENYGYTF. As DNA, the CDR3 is TGTGCCAGCAGCTTGTCCGAGAACTATGGCTACACCTTC.

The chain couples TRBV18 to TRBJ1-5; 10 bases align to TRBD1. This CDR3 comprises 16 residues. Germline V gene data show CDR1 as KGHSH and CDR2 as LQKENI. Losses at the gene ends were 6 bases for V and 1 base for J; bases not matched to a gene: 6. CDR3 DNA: TGTGCCAGCTCCCCCGGACAGGGGGGGAGCAATCAGCCCCAGCATTTT. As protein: CASSPGQGGSNQPQHF.

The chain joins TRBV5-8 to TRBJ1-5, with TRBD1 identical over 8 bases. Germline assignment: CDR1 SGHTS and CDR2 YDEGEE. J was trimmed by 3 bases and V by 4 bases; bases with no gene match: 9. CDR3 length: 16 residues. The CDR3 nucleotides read TGTGCCAGCAGCACAGGACAGGGAATGAACAATCAGCCCCAGCATTTT. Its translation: CASSTGQGMNNQPQHF.